A single sample gave rise to the 10 T cell receptor beta chains below, sequenced in a study of shared clonotypes between healthy human individuals. Repertoires were generated with immunoSEQ multiplex PCR, while TCRdb's copy carries only in-frame clones and drops some. The sample yields around 300,000 clones, around 87% seen once. Material: memory CD8+ T cells sorted from blood. This sample's subset: CD45RO+ cells pooled with CCR7-negative TemRA cells. The receptor source for this set is a man younger than 30 in good health.

The chain recombines TRBV2 with TRBJ1-6; unclear D gene. CDR3 size: 17 residues. The V and J ends lost 1 base and 0 bases respectively, with 10 bases between them. From germline, CDR1 is SNHLY and CDR2 FYNNEI. In DNA form, the CDR3 reads TGTGCCAGCAGTGAAGTGGGCCGGAGCTCCTATAATTCACCCCTCCACTTT. Translation gives CASSEVGRSSYNSPLHF.

V gene TRBV7-9 combines with J gene TRBJ1-4; 9 bases fit TRBD1. Germline CDR1 reads SEHNR; CDR2 reads FQNEAQ (reference sequence). CDR3 length: 19 residues. The J segment lost 2 bases and the V segment lost 5 bases, leaving 15 bases of the junction unmatched. CDR3 DNA sequence: TGTGCCAGCAGCGGCCCCGGTTGGACAGGGGATTCGACTAATGAAAAACTGTTTTTT. Translating gives CASSGPGWTGDSTNEKLFF.

The chain combines TRBV7-9 with TRBJ2-7, with TRBD1 matching 8 bases. Germline lookup yields CDR1 SEHNR and CDR2 FQNEAQ (reference sequence). J gave up 1 base and V 4 bases, and 3 bases lay outside the gene matches. The CDR3 runs 14 residues. CDR3 DNA sequence: TGTGCCAGCAGCTCGACAGGGGTTTCCTACGAGCAGTACTTC. Translated: CASSSTGVSYEQYF.

The J gene is TRBJ2-3, the V gene TRBV10-1; D is undetermined. Trimming left V 4 bases short and J 1 base short, with 3 bases between. The CDR3 runs 12 residues. Germline CDR1 WNHNN, CDR2 SYGVQD (reference sequence). The CDR3 sequence: CASSVGTDTQYF. CDR3 DNA sequence: TGCGCCAGCAGTGTTGGCACAGATACGCAGTATTTT.

The V call is TRBV11-3, the J call TRBJ2-7; TRBD2 aligns across 14 bases. The CDR3 length is 17 residues. Germline loops: CDR1 SGHNT, CDR2 YENEEA. V dropped 3 bases and J dropped 7; count of bases not matched to a gene: 11. The CDR3 protein is CASSLPGLAGENDEQYF. CDR3 DNA sequence: TGTGCCAGCAGCTTGCCGGGACTAGCGGGAGAGAATGATGAGCAGTACTTC.

V gene TRBV5-1 combines with J gene TRBJ1-2, with TRBD1 as a possible D gene (6 bases). Germline V CDR1 and CDR2: SGHRS, YFSETQ. V was pared by 4 bases and J by 4 bases, with 20 bases between. This CDR3 spans 16 amino acids. The CDR3 loop reads CASSPDGGPRGYGYTF. The CDR3 coding sequence is TGCGCCAGCAGCCCGGATGGGGGGCCCAGGGGCTATGGCTACACCTTC. The full variable domain, rest sourced from reference TRBV5-1 and TRBJ1-2, is KAGVTQTPRYLIKTRGQQVTLSCSPISGHRSVSWYQQTPGQGLQFLFEYFSETQRNKGNFPGRFSGRQFSNSRSEMNVSTLELGDSALYLCASSPDGGPRGYGYTFGSGTRLTVV.

The V and J genes are TRBV7-8 and TRBJ2-1, with TRBD2 matching over 8 bases. The CDR3 extends over 16 amino acids. CDR1 is SGHVS and CDR2 is FQNEAQ in the germline V gene. V shed 5 bases, J shed 7 bases, and the junction held 13 bases outside the gene matches. The CDR3 here is CASSTRPAGVVNEQFF. CDR3 nucleotides: TGTGCCAGCAGCACCCGACCAGCGGGAGTAGTTAATGAGCAGTTCTTC.

This clone occurred many times. This chain links TRBV13 with TRBJ1-1; 8 nucleotides line up with TRBD1. The J segment lost 6 bases and the V segment lost 3 bases, leaving 9 bases of the junction unmatched. This CDR3 comprises 15 residues. Germline-derived CDR1 and CDR2 are PRHDT and FYEKMQ (reference sequence). For the CDR3, the DNA is TGTGCCAGCAGCTTGTATCAGGGGGCCCGCCCTGAAGCTTTCTTT. Its protein product is CASSLYQGARPEAFF. The complete variable domain, with remaining parts taken from reference TRBV13 and TRBJ1-1, reads AAGVIQSPRHLIKEKRETATLKCYPIPRHDTVYWYQQGPGQDPQFLISFYEKMQSDKGSIPDRFSAQQFSDYHSELNMSSLELGDSALYFCASSLYQGARPEAFFGQGTRLTVV.

The genes are TRBV5-4 and TRBJ2-5; 8 nucleotides agree with TRBD1. V was clipped by 4 bases and J by 5 bases; unmatched bases: 10. The CDR3 is 15 residues long. The germline CDR1 and CDR2 sequences are SGHNT and YYREEE (reference sequence). The CDR3 protein is CASSHRTGSKETQYF. DNA for the CDR3: TGTGCCAGCAGCCACAGGACAGGGTCAAAGGAGACCCAGTACTTC.

This chain joins TRBV12-5 and TRBJ1-6; 9 bases align to TRBD1. CDR1 and CDR2 (germline): LGHNT, FRNRAP. Unmatched junction bases numbered 4, after V lost 11 bases and J lost 5 bases. There are 13 residues in the CDR3. In nucleotides, the CDR3 is TGTGCTTCCGGACAGGGGCATAATTCACCCCTCCACTTT. Translation gives CASGQGHNSPLHF.